This TCR beta chain derives from a study of blood T cells in healthy people across ages. General observations from the study: Age brought a roughly linear fall in TCR beta diversity measured per million T cells.

A sample-barcoded 5' primer and a J-beta primer mix were used in a second PCR of about 7 to 12 cycles. Each CDR3 protein is one row after TCRdb ran MiXCR on the 5' RACE reads. The sample consists of about 640,000 distinct CDR3 sequences, around three fifths of them appearing once. A word on this clonotype: Its antigen is not known.

CDR3 length: 15 residues. The germline gives CDR1 SNHLY, CDR2 FYNNEI. The specimen sequenced was blood. The source of this sequence is a man aged 60 to 75 in good health. V is TRBV2 and J is TRBJ2-7; 10 bases agree with TRBD2. The J call may be wrong; the DNA end is better matched by TRBJ2-4. CDR3 bases: TGTGCCAGCAATGTGGCTAGCGGGGGATGGAACATTCAGTACTTC. Translated: CASNVASGGWNIQYF.